This T cell receptor beta chain was recorded in a study of response to subunit inactivated influenza vaccine. Study-wide results and caveats: Authors suggested seasonal influenza vaccinations each recruit few new T cells.

This clonotype was detected ten times or more. The antigen is undetermined. A read error may produce the germline difference seen at one junction end. Each CDR3 protein gets one entry after TCRdb re-called the RT-PCR reads with MiXCR. This sample has roughly 790,000 distinct CDR3 sequences, with 21% found just once. CDR1 SGHRS and CDR2 YFSETQ come from the germline V gene. This CDR3 contains 14 residues. The starting material was PBMCs from blood, obtained 4 to 6 days after vaccination. This chain connects TRBV5-1 to TRBJ1-5, with a weak D call TRBD1 (6 bases). This sequence originates from a middle-aged man who received an inactivated influenza vaccine. Here the CDR3 DNA reads TGTGCCAGCAGCTTACAGGGAGGGAATCAGCCCCAGCATTTT. This codes for CASSLQGGNQPQHF.